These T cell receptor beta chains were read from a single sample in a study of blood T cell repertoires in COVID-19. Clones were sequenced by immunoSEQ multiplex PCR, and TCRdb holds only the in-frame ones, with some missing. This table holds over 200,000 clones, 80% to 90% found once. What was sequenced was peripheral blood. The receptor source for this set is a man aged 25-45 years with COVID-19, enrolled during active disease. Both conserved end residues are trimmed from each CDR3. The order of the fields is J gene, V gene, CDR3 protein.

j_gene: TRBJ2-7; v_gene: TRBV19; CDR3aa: ASPLDPARRCEQY
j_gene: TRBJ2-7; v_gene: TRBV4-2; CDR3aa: ASSPRGADSYEQY
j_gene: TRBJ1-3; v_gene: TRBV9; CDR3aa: ASSVGSSSGNTIY
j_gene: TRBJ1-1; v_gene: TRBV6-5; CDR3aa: ASSNSAITEAF
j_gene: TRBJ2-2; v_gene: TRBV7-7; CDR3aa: ASSSKVLAVNTGELF
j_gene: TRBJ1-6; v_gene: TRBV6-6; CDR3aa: ASSGPATGINSPLH
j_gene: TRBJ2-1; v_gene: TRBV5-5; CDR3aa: ASSFDRGPF
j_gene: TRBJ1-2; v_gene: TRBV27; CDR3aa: ASSFGGQEFNYGYT
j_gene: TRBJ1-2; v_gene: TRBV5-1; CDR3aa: ASSLDFVGYT
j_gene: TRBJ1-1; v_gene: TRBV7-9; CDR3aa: ASSLGGVRGSEAF
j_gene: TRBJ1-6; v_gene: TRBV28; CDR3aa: ASRIKGQYNSPLH
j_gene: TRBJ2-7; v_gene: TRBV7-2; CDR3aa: ASRPFSTGGQTYEQY
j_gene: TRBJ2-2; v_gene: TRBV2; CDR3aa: ASSETLGELF
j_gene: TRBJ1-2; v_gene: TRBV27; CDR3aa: ASSYLSGGYGYT
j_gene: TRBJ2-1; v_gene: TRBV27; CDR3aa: ASSLSASYNEQF
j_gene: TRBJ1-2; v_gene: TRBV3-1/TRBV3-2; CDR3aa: ASSHRSQANYGYT
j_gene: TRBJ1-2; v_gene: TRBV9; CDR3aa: ASSGPDRGLYGYT
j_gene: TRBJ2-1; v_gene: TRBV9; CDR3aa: ASSVGLAAYNEQF
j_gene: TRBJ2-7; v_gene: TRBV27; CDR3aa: APWAGGIYEQY
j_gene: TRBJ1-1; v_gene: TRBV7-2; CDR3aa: ASSPWTPEFTEAF
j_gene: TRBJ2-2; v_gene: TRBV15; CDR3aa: ATSRDLAGGLAGELF
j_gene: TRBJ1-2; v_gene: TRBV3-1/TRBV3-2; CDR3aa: ASSQYQGYYGYT
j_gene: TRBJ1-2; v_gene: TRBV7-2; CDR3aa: ASSSPGGGNGYT
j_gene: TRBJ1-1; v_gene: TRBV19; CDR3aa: ASSIIQRGTEAF
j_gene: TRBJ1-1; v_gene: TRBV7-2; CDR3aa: ASSLDPGMNTEAF
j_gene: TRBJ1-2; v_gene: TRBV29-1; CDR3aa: SVALTGGSGYT
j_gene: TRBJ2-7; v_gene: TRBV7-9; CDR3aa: ASSLGGHGATREQY
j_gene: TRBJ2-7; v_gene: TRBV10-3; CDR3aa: AISSTGTGVIEQY
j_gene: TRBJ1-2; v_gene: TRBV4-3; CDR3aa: ASSQDIRVGYT
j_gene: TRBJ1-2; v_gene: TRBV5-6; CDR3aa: ASSFLGSSSYGYT
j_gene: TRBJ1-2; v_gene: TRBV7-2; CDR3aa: ASSLWQGAQTAYGYT
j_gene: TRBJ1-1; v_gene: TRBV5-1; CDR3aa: ASSRAGQGNTEAF
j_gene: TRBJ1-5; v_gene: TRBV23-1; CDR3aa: ASSPPSMGNPSYSNQPQH
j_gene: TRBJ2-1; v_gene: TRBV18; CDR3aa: ASSPPPNFYNEQF
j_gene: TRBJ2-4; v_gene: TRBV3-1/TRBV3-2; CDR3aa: ASSQVRRPQGWGAKNIQY
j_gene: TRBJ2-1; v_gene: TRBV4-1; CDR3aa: ASSALAGDYNEQF
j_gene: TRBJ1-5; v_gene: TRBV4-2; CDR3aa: ASSLGLGQGNQPQH
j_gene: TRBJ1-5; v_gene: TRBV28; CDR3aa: ASSLGQISNQPQH
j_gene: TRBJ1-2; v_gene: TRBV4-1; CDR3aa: ASSPTRDRANYGYT
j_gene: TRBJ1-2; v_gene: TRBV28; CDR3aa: ASSLPWTGGGYT
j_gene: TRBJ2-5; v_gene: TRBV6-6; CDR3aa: ASSYGGIGETQY
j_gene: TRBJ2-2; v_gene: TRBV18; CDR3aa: ASYLTSGRGMGTGELF
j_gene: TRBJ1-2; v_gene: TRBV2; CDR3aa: ASSVVSWDSFSNYGYT
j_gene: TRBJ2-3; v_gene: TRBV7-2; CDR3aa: ASSLLTDTQY
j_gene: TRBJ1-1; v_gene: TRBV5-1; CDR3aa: ASSGPREAF
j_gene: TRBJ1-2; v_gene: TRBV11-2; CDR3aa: ASSQDPAGGYGYT
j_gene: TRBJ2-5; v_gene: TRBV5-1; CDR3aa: ASSLLAGVQETQY
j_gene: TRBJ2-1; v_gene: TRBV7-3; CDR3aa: ASSPLSSTQRTSYNEQF
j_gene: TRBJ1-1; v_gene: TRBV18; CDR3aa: ASSQSRDSSSKGEAF
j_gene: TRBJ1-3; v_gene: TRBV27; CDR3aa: ASSPWGGGNTIY
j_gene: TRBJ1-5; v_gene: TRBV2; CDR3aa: ASSEQGNNQPQH
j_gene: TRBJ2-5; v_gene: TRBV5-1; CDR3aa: ASSADWETQY
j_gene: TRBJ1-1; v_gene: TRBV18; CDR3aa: ASSPGRSLNTEAF
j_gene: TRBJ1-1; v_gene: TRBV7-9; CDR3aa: ASSSERTEAF
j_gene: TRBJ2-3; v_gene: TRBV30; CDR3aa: AWSGGTSPTDTQY